A selection of T cell receptor beta chains follows, all from one sample in a study of blood T cell repertoires in COVID-19. TCRdb's table, derived via immunoSEQ multiplex PCR, lists solely in-frame clones and lacks some. The repertoire has about 49,000 clones, 85% to 90% of them found once; the top ten carry over 4%. Sequenced: peripheral blood. The receptor source for this set is a human donor in a cohort sampled during active COVID-19. Each CDR3 is given with its conserved first and last residue. A D gene is named only where the DNA matches it firmly. Only some rows state a clone size, as once, few, many or a class for expanded clones.

v_call	j_call	d_call	clone_size	cdr3_nt	cdr3_aa
TRBV18	TRBJ2-1	.	.	TGTGCCAGCTCACCACCCACCGGGACTTATCTGGCTGGTGAGCAGTTCTTC	CASSPPTGTYLAGEQFF
TRBV11-2	TRBJ2-2	.	few	TGTGCCAGCTGGCACGGGGAGCTGTTTTTT	CASWHGELFF
TRBV2	TRBJ2-7	.	.	TGTGCCAGCAGTTCGGCGGTCCGGTCCTACGAGCAGTACTTC	CASSSAVRSYEQYF
TRBV7-2	TRBJ2-5	TRBD2	.	TGTGCCAGCAGCTTAGTTGGCCTAGCGGGAGGTAAAGAGACCCAGTACTTC	CASSLVGLAGGKETQYF
TRBV28	TRBJ2-7	TRBD1	.	TGTGCCAGCAGTTTACCCGGGACAGCGTACTACGAGCAGTACTTC	CASSLPGTAYYEQYF
TRBV6-6	TRBJ1-1	.	.	TGTGCCAGCAGTTACTCACAGGGAAAACCGCCTGAAGCTTTCTTT	CASSYSQGKPPEAFF
TRBV7-9	TRBJ2-1	TRBD2	.	TGTGCCAGCAGCGCAACTAGCGGGAGTGGCCCTTTCAATGAGCAGTTCTTC	CASSATSGSGPFNEQFF
TRBV6-4	TRBJ2-1	.	.	TGTGCCAGCAGTGTTACAAACGTCGGAGGCAATGAGCAGTTCTTC	CASSVTNVGGNEQFF
TRBV18	TRBJ2-7	.	few	TGTGCCAGCTCACCTCAGGGGTTCTACGAGCAGTACTTC	CASSPQGFYEQYF
TRBV18	TRBJ2-2	TRBD1	.	TGTGCCAGCTCACCGGGACAGGCCAACACCGGGGAGCTGTTTTTT	CASSPGQANTGELFF
TRBV2	TRBJ2-7	.	once	TGTGCCAGCAATACACAGGGTATGTACGAGCAGTACTTC	CASNTQGMYEQYF
TRBV5-1	TRBJ2-3	.	.	TGCGCCAGCAGCTTGGGTCGGGGCACAGATACGCAGTATTTT	CASSLGRGTDTQYF
TRBV11-2	TRBJ1-1	.	few	TGTGCCAGCAGCTTAGATCCGGGAATGAACACTGAAGCTTTCTTT	CASSLDPGMNTEAFF
TRBV7-6	TRBJ2-7	.	.	TGTGCCAGCAGCTTAGGGACGGGAGTCTCCTACGAGCAGTACTTC	CASSLGTGVSYEQYF
TRBV28	TRBJ2-5	TRBD2	.	TGTACCAGCAGTTTAGGCCTAGCGGGAGCGGAGACCCAGTACTTC	CTSSLGLAGAETQYF